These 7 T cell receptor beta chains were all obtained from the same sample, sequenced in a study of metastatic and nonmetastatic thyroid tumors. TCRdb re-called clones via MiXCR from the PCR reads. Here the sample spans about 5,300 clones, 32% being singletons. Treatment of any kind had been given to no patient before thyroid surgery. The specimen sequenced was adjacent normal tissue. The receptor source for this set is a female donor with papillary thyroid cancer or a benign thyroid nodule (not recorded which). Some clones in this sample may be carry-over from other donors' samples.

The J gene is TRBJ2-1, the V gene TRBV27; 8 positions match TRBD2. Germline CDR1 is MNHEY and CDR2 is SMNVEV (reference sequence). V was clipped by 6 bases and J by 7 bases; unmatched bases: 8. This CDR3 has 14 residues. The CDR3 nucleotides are TGTGCCAGCAGATCGGGGGGGGCCCAGAATGAGCAGTTCTTC. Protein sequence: CASRSGGAQNEQFF.

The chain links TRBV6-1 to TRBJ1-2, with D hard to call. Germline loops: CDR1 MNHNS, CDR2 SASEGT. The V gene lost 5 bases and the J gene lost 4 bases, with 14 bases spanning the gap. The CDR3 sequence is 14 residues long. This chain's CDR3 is CASSPQWSVYGYTF. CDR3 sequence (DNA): TGTGCCAGCAGTCCCCAGTGGTCGGTCTATGGCTACACCTTC.

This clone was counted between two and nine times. CDR3 sequence reads: CASMLGSFGGTEAFF. CDR3 DNA sequence: TGTGCCAGTATGTTGGGGTCCTTCGGGGGCACTGAAGCTTTCTTT. The chain employs TRBV19 and TRBJ1-1; perhaps TRBD1 as D (5 bases). The CDR3 has 15 residues. V gave up 7 bases and J gave up 4 bases, with 19 bases separating them. Germline V gene data show CDR1 as LNHDA and CDR2 as SQIVND (reference sequence).

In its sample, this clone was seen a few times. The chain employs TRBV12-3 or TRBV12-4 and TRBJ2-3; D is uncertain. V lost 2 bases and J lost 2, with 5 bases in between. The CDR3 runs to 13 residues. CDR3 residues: CASSLLNTDTQYF. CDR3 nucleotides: TGTGCCAGCAGTTTACTTAACACAGATACGCAGTATTTT.

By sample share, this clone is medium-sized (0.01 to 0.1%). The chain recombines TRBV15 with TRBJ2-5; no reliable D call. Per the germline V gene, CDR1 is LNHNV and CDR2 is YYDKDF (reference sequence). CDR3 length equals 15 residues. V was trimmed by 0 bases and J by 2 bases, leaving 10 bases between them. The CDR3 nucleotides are TGTGCCACCAGCAGAGATATCCTAGGACAAGAGACCCAGTACTTC. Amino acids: CATSRDILGQETQYF.

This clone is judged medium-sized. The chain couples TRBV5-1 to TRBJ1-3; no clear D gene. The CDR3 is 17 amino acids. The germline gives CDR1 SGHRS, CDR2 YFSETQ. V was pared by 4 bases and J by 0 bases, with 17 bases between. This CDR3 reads CASSQGLGSFSGNTIYF. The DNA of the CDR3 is TGCGCCAGCAGCCAAGGGCTAGGGTCCTTCTCTGGAAACACCATATATTTT.

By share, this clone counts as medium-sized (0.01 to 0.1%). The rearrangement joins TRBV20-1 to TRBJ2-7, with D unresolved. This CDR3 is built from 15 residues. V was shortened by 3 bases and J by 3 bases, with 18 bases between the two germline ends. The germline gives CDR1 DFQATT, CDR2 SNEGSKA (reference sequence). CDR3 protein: CSARESAVSFYEQYF. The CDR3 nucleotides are TGCAGTGCTAGGGAGTCGGCAGTCTCCTTCTACGAGCAGTACTTC.